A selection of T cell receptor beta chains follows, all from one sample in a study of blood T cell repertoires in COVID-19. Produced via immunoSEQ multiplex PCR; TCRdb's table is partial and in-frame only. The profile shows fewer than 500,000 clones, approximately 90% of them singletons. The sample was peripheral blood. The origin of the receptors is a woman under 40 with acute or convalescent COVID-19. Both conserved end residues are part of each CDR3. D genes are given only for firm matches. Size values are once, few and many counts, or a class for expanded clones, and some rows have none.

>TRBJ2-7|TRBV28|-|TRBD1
TGTGCCAGCAGCATACAGGGGCCGGACGAGCAGTACTTC
CASSIQGPDEQYF
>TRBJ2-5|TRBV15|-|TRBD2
TGTGCCACCAGCGGAATACGGGGGGGCACAGAGACCCAGTACTTC
CATSGIRGGTETQYF
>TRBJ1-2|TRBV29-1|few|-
TGCAGCGTTGAAGCTGAGGGAAGTGGCTACACCTTC
CSVEAEGSGYTF
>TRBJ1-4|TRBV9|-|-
TGTGCCAGCAGCGTAGACGGGGAGATCGGGGAAAAACTGTTTTTT
CASSVDGEIGEKLFF
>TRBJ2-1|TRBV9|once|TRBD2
TGTGCCAGCAGCGGGCCGGGGGGCTCCTACAATGAGCAGTTCTTC
CASSGPGGSYNEQFF
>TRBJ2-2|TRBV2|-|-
TGTGCCAGCTGTCCGTTTGAGCGTGGGGAGCTGTTTTTT
CASCPFERGELFF
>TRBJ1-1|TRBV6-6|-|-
TGTGCCAGCAGCCCCCAGGTCAACACTGAAGCTTTCTTT
CASSPQVNTEAFF
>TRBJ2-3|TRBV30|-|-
TGTGCCTGGATTTCCCCGGGTAGCACAGATACGCAGTATTTT
CAWISPGSTDTQYF
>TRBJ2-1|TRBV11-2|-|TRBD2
TGTGCCAGCAGCTTAGAAATCCTAGCGGGGGGGTTAAATGAGCAGTTCTTC
CASSLEILAGGLNEQFF
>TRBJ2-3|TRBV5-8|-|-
TGTGCCAGCAGCTTGGAGGAGAGGTTTGATACGCAGTATTTT
CASSLEERFDTQYF
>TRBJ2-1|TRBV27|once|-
TGTGCCAGCAGTTTGCTAAACAGGCACAATGAGCAGTTCTTC
CASSLLNRHNEQFF
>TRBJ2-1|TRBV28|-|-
TGTGCCAGCAGTGAAGGCCGGGACAATGAGCAGTTCTTC
CASSEGRDNEQFF
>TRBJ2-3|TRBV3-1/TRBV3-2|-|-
TGTGCCAGCAGCCAAGTAGGAGGTGTCTTCAGCACAGATACGCAGTATTTT
CASSQVGGVFSTDTQYF
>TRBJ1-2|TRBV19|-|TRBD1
TGTGCCAGTAGTATAGCGTGGGACAGCCCTAACTATGGCTACACCTTC
CASSIAWDSPNYGYTF
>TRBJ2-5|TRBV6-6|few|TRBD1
TGTGCCAGCAGTTACCCCACAGGGGGCGGGGGAGAGACCCAGTACTTC
CASSYPTGGGGETQYF
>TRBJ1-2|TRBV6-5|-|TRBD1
TGTGCCAGCAGGCGGCATACAGGGGTGTATGGCTACACCTTC
CASRRHTGVYGYTF
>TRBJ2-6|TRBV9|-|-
TGTGCCAGCAGCGTAGCTATCCGGACAGAAGGCCTATCACTTTCTGGGGCCAACGTCCTGACTTTC
CASSVAIRTEGLSLSGANVLTF
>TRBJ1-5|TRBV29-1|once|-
TGCAGCGTTGCAGCAGGCTTTGATCAGCCCCAGCATTTT
CSVAAGFDQPQHF
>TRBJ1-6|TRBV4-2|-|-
TGTGCCAGCAGCCAAGATTGGAGCATCGAACGGTCACCCCTCCACTTT
CASSQDWSIERSPLHF
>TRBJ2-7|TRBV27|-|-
TGTGCCAGCAAAACGACTTCCCGAGGGGAGCAGTACTTC
CASKTTSRGEQYF
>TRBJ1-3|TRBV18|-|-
TGTGCCAGCTCAAGCGATAGTGGAAACACCATATATTTT
CASSSDSGNTIYF
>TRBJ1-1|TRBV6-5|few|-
TGTGCCAGCAGTACCTCGACAGGGAACACTGAAGCTTTCTTT
CASSTSTGNTEAFF
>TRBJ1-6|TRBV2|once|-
TGTGCCAGCAGTGATCCCGGACGGAGGAGTTCACCCCTCCACTTT
CASSDPGRRSSPLHF
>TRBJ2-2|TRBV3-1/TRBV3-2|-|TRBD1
TGTGCCAGCAGCCAAGACAGGGGGCCTACCCCCACCGGGGAGCTGTTTTTT
CASSQDRGPTPTGELFF
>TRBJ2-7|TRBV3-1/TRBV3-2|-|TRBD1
TGTGCCAGCAGCCCCCGGGACAGGGGGAGCGACGAGCAGTACTTC
CASSPRDRGSDEQYF
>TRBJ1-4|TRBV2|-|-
TGTGCCAGCAGTGATACAGGGAATCGGGGTGAAAAACTGTTTTTT
CASSDTGNRGEKLFF
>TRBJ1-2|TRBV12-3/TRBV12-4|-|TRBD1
TGTGCCAGCAGTACAGGGGGCGCGGGTGGCTACACCTTC
CASSTGGAGGYTF
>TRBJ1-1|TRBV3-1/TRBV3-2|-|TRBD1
TGTGCCAGCAGCCCGGAAGAAGGGACAGGGAACACTGAAGCTTTCTTT
CASSPEEGTGNTEAFF
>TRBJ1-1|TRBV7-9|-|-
TGTGCCAGCAGCTTATCAGTGGTGAACACTGAAGCTTTCTTT
CASSLSVVNTEAFF
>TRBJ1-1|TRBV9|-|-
TGTGCCAGCAGCGTAGCCCCCCGGGGGGGCGCGCACACTGAAGCTTTCTTT
CASSVAPRGGAHTEAFF
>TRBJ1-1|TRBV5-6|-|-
TGTGCCAGCAGCTTTGGCATAGCGAACACTGAAGCTTTCTTT
CASSFGIANTEAFF
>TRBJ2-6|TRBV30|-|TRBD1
TGTGCCTGGACCCAGGGGCCACGGACAGGGCTATCTGGGGCCAACGTCCTGACTTTC
CAWTQGPRTGLSGANVLTF
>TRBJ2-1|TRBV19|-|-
TGTGCCAGTAGTAGCGGGGGCTATGAGCAGTTCTTC
CASSSGGYEQFF
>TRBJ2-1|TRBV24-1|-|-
TGTGCCACCAGTGATGCTGCCGGGACACCCTCTAACGAGCAGTTCTTC
CATSDAAGTPSNEQFF
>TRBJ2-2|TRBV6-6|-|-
TGTGCCAGCAGTCAAACCTCCTACGACAGCAGGAACACCGGGGAGCTGTTTTTT
CASSQTSYDSRNTGELFF